This note documents a single T cell receptor (beta chain) sequence. Profiling relied on immunoSEQ multiplex PCR, and the TCRdb table lists in-frame clones only, not all of them. The table shows 120,000 or so clones, with around 88% occurring only once. The source of the sample is a study of T cell responses to AZD1222 COVID-19 vaccine. CDR3 length: 13 residues. V gave up 4 bases and J gave up 3 bases, with 9 bases separating them. Germline CDR1 MNHEY, CDR2 SVGEGT. The clonotype comes from an adult in good health. The material was peripheral blood, obtained on day 0 of MenACWY control vaccination. The rearrangement links TRBV6-2 or TRBV6-3 to TRBJ1-1; D not certain. CDR3 sequence: CASSWKEYTEAFF. Written as DNA, the CDR3 is TGTGCCAGCAGTTGGAAGGAATACACTGAAGCTTTCTTT.